Shown below are 20 T cell receptor beta chains from a single sample sequenced in a study of shared clonotypes between healthy human individuals. Libraries were prepared by immunoSEQ multiplex PCR; TCRdb keeps only in-frame clonotypes and omits some of them. The sample includes 150,000 to 200,000 clones, approximately 92% seen only once; the top ten take 0.067%. The sample taken for sequencing was naive CD4+ T cells sorted from blood. Stated subset: CD45RA+ positively selected. These receptors were collected from a young woman in good health.

CDR3 coding DNA: TGTGCCAGCAGTCTTACAGGGAAGGCTGGAAACACCATATATTTT. It translates to CASSLTGKAGNTIYF. The J gene is TRBJ1-3, the V gene TRBV27, with a weak D call TRBD1 (6 bases). V was cut by 5 bases and J by 2 bases, with 13 bases left in between. This CDR3 is 15 amino acids long. The germline V gene has CDR1 MNHEY and CDR2 SMNVEV (reference sequence).

The rearrangement links TRBV2 to TRBJ1-1; unclear D gene. V shed 8 bases and J shed 1 base, with 8 bases lying between them. Per germline, CDR1 SNHLY and CDR2 FYNNEI. CDR3 length: 12 amino acids. CDR3 residues: CASQHRNTEAFF. CDR3 coding DNA: TGTGCCAGCCAACATCGGAACACTGAAGCTTTCTTT.

The J gene is TRBJ2-5, the V gene TRBV6-1; D unclear. TRBJ2-7 matches the DNA end more closely, so the J call is doubtful. CDR3 length equals 13 residues. Germline V CDR1 and CDR2: MNHNS, SASEGT. The CDR3 coding sequence is TGTGCCAGCAGTTTAGTCTCCTACTACGAGCAGTACTTC. Amino acids: CASSLVSYYEQYF.

The gene calls are TRBV9 and TRBJ2-3, with 9 bases lining up with TRBD2. Trimming cost V 6 bases and J 4 bases; bases outside gene matches: 9. The CDR3 covers 15 residues. Germline-derived CDR1 and CDR2 are SGDLS and YYNGEE. DNA of the CDR3: TGTGCCAGCACCCCGAGGGCGGGAGGGCCAGATACGCAGTATTTT. It specifies CASTPRAGGPDTQYF.

The gene calls are TRBV7-8 and TRBJ2-5; TRBD1 aligns across 11 bases. V dropped 2 bases and J dropped 5; count of bases not matched to a gene: 13. Germline assignment: CDR1 SGHVS and CDR2 FQNEAQ. The CDR3 is 18 amino acids. CDR3: CASSLSRTGGTVRETQYF. The CDR3 DNA reads TGTGCCAGCAGCTTATCCAGGACAGGGGGCACCGTACGGGAGACCCAGTACTTC. The full variable domain, rest sourced from reference TRBV7-8 and TRBJ2-5, is GAGVSQSPRYKVAKRGQDVALRCDPISGHVSLFWYQQALGQGPEFLTYFQNEAQLDKSGLPSDRFFAERPEGSVSTLKIQRTQQEDSAVYLCASSLSRTGGTVRETQYFGPGTRLLVL.

This chain connects TRBV7-9 to TRBJ2-7; tentative D call: TRBD2 (6 bases). The CDR3 loop spans 14 amino acids. The ends were cut back, 1 base at V and 3 bases at J, with 10 bases in the middle. The germline CDR1 and CDR2 sequences are SEHNR and FQNEAQ (reference sequence). In nucleotides, the CDR3 is TGTGCCAGCAGCTTAGGAGCGGGTTTCTACGAGCAGTACTTC. Translation: CASSLGAGFYEQYF.

This sequence joins TRBV11-2 and TRBJ2-5; 9 bases agree with TRBD1. The J call may be wrong; the DNA end is better matched by TRBJ2-7. This CDR3 region has 13 residues. Germline loops: CDR1 SGHAT, CDR2 FQNNGV. The CDR3 here is CASSLDRGYEQYF. Written as DNA, the CDR3 is TGTGCCAGCAGCTTGGACAGGGGCTACGAGCAGTACTTC.

The chain employs TRBV4-1 and TRBJ2-6, with D tentatively TRBD2 (5 bases). Trimming pared 1 base from V and 0 bases from J, leaving 13 bases between. The CDR3 contains 18 residues. The germline V gene encodes CDR1 MGHRA and CDR2 YSYEKL. CDR3 DNA: TGCGCCAGCAGCCAAGGGGTTAGCGCCACCTCTGGGGCCAACGTCCTGACTTTC. Its translation: CASSQGVSATSGANVLTF.

V is TRBV27 and J is TRBJ1-4; 9 nucleotides align to TRBD1. Germline trimming cut 2 bases from V and 7 bases from J; bases unmatched to any gene: 8. The CDR3 length is 16 residues. Looked up from germline, CDR1 is MNHEY and CDR2 is SMNVEV (reference sequence). In DNA form, the CDR3 reads TGTGCCAGCAGTTTAACAGGGGGCTATGGGAGTGAAAAACTGTTTTTT. Translating it yields CASSLTGGYGSEKLFF.

This clone was seen a single time. The chain uses TRBV28 and TRBJ1-2; D gene ambiguous. CDR1 and CDR2 from the germline V gene are MDHEN and SYDVKM. V gave up 6 bases and J gave up 2 bases, with 16 bases separating them. This CDR3 has 15 amino acids. CDR3 amino acids: CASRTAPGQNYGYTF. As DNA, the CDR3 is TGTGCCAGCAGAACTGCCCCGGGCCAAAACTATGGCTACACCTTC.

The CDR3 region is CASSLVRAEQYF. CDR3 bases: TGTGCCAGCAGTTTAGTCCGAGCGGAGCAGTACTTC. The chain has TRBV28 and TRBJ2-7; no clear D. The V gene's germline CDR1 is MDHEN and CDR2 SYDVKM. V lost 2 bases to trimming and J lost 7 bases, with 9 bases between them. The CDR3 is 12 residues long.

V and J are TRBV4-2 and TRBJ2-1, with D possibly called TRBD1 or TRBD2 (5 bases each). Trimming removed 0 bases at V and 2 bases at J, with 14 bases between. The CDR3 sequence is 17 residues long. Germline V CDR1 and CDR2: LGHNA, YNFKEQ. The CDR3 DNA follows: TGTGCCAGCAGCCAAGATACGGGGCCGGGTACCTACAATGAGCAGTTCTTC. Translating gives CASSQDTGPGTYNEQFF.

This clone was found once. The gene calls are TRBV5-1 and TRBJ1-1; D not resolved. CDR1 SGHRS and CDR2 YFSETQ come from the germline V gene. Trimming removed 0 bases at V and 2 bases at J, with 8 bases between. The CDR3 consists of 14 residues. CDR3 in DNA: TGCGCCAGCAGCTTGGCGGCAGTTAACACTGAAGCTTTCTTT. Its protein is CASSLAAVNTEAFF. Drawing the rest from reference TRBV5-1 and TRBJ1-1, the complete variable domain is KAGVTQTPRYLIKTRGQQVTLSCSPISGHRSVSWYQQTPGQGLQFLFEYFSETQRNKGNFPGRFSGRQFSNSRSEMNVSTLELGDSALYLCASSLAAVNTEAFFGQGTRLTVV.

The V and J genes are TRBV4-2 and TRBJ2-7, with D tentatively TRBD1 (6 bases). CDR1 is LGHNA and CDR2 is YNFKEQ in the germline V gene. Trimming shortened V by 5 bases and J by 2 bases, and 13 bases separated the two germline ends. This CDR3 comprises 14 residues. The CDR3 DNA sequence: TGTGCCAGCAGCTCCGGACAGAACCCCTACGAGCAGTACTTC. This sequence encodes CASSSGQNPYEQYF.

This clone appeared once. This sequence joins TRBV5-1 and TRBJ2-7; tentative D call: TRBD1 (6 bases). The V gene's germline CDR1 is SGHRS and CDR2 YFSETQ. The V end lost 2 bases, the J end lost 2 bases, and 17 bases lay between the germline ends. This CDR3 contains 16 residues. CDR3 residues: CASSFPSGRGAYEQYF. The CDR3 DNA sequence: TGCGCCAGCAGCTTCCCTTCAGGCAGGGGTGCCTACGAGCAGTACTTC. Full variable domain (remainder filled in from reference TRBV5-1 and TRBJ2-7): KAGVTQTPRYLIKTRGQQVTLSCSPISGHRSVSWYQQTPGQGLQFLFEYFSETQRNKGNFPGRFSGRQFSNSRSEMNVSTLELGDSALYLCASSFPSGRGAYEQYFGPGTRLTVT.

J is TRBJ2-2 and V is TRBV2; perhaps TRBD1 as D (5 bases). The CDR3 is 14 residues long. Looked up from germline, CDR1 is SNHLY and CDR2 is FYNNEI. Trimming pared 4 bases from V and 1 base from J, leaving 7 bases between. CDR3 protein: CASSVRENTGELFF. For the CDR3, the DNA is TGTGCCAGCAGTGTCAGGGAGAACACCGGGGAGCTGTTTTTT.

The V call is TRBV28, the J call TRBJ2-7, with 8 bases aligning to TRBD2. Germline V gene lookup returns CDR1 MDHEN and CDR2 SYDVKM. V was clipped by 7 bases and J by 0 bases; unmatched bases: 8. This CDR3 region has 15 residues. CDR3 DNA: TGTGCCAGCATCGCAACTAGCGGCAGCTCCTACGAGCAGTACTTC. This codes for CASIATSGSSYEQYF. Full variable domain (rest looked up from reference TRBV28 and TRBJ2-7): DVKVTQSSRYLVKRTGEKVFLECVQDMDHENMFWYRQDPGLGLRLIYFSYDVKMKEKGDIPEGYSVSREKKERFSLILESASTNQTSMYLCASIATSGSSYEQYFGPGTRLTVT.

This chain uses TRBV6-1 with TRBJ1-5; TRBD1 might be the D (5 bases). The V gene lost 2 bases and the J gene lost 6 bases, with 17 bases spanning the gap. Germline CDR1 MNHNS, CDR2 SASEGT. This CDR3 has 16 residues. The chain's CDR3 is CASSELSGPGGQPQHF. The DNA for the CDR3 is TGTGCCAGCAGTGAATTATCGGGGCCTGGCGGTCAGCCCCAGCATTTT.

The chain couples TRBV29-1 to TRBJ1-1; 9 nucleotides agree with TRBD1. V shed 6 bases and J 4 bases; nucleotides not matched to a gene: 15. The CDR3 consists of 16 residues. Germline CDR1 reads SQVTM; CDR2 reads ANQGSEA. CDR3 protein: CSVGEVTGGLPTEAFF. The CDR3 DNA reads as TGCAGCGTCGGGGAGGTCACAGGGGGCCTCCCCACTGAAGCTTTCTTT.

The chain combines TRBV28 with TRBJ2-7; D might be TRBD2 (7 bases). Germline assignment: CDR1 MDHEN and CDR2 SYDVKM. There are 19 residues in the CDR3. V lost 1 base and J 6 bases, leaving 28 bases between the germline ends. The CDR3 DNA reads as TGTGCCAGCAGTTTATACACGGGAATTAGGGGGGGTTGGTACGGCGAGCAGTACTTC. Translated: CASSLYTGIRGGWYGEQYF.